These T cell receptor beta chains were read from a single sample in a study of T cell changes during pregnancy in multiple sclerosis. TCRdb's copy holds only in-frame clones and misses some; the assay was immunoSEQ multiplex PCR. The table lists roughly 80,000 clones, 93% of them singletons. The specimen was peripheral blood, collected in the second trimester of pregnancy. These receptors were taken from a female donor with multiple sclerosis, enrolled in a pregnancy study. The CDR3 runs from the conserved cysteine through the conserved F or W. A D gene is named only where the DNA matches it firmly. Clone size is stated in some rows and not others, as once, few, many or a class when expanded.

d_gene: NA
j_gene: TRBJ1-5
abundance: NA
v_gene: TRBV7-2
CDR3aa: CASSLEVGGQGNNQPQHF
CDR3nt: TGTGCCAGCAGCTTAGAAGTCGGAGGTCAGGGGAACAATCAGCCCCAGCATTTT

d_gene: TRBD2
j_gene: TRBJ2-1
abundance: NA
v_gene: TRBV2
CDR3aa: CASEPNGGARNEQFF
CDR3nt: TGTGCCAGCGAACCTAACGGGGGGGCGAGGAATGAGCAGTTCTTC

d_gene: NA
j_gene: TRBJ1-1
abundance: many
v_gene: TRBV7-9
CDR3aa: CASSSGPGVNTEAFF
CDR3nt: TGTGCCAGCAGCTCAGGACCAGGGGTGAACACTGAAGCTTTCTTT

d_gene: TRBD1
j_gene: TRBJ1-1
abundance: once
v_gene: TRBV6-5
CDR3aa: CASSYGTGFTEAFF
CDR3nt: TGTGCCAGCAGTTACGGGACAGGGTTCACTGAAGCTTTCTTT

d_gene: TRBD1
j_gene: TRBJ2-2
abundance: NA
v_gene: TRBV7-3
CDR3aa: CASSPRTGGNTGELFF
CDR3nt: TGTGCCAGCAGCCCCCGGACAGGGGGGAACACCGGGGAGCTGTTTTTT

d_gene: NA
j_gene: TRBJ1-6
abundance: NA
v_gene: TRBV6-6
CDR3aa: CASSFPGGVSPLHF
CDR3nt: TGTGCCAGCAGTTTCCCAGGAGGGGTATCACCCCTCCACTTT

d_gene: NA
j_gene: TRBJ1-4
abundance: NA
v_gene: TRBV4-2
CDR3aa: CASSQDGEGRGGKLFF
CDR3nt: TGTGCCAGCAGCCAAGATGGGGAGGGAAGGGGTGGAAAACTGTTTTTT

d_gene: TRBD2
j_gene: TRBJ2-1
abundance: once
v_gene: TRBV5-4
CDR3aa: CASSYGLASNEQFF
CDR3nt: TGTGCCAGCAGTTATGGACTAGCATCGAATGAGCAGTTCTTC

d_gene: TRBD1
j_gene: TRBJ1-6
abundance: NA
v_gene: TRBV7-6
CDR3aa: CASSTGTASPLHF
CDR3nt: TGTGCCAGCAGCACCGGGACAGCTTCACCCCTCCACTTT

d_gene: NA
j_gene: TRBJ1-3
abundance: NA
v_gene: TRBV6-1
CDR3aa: CASSEGGIGSGNTIYF
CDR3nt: TGTGCCAGCAGTGAGGGGGGGATCGGTTCTGGAAACACCATATATTTT

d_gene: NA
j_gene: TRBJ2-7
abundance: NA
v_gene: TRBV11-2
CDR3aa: CASSLTVSYEQYF
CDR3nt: TGTGCCAGCAGCTTGACTGTATCCTACGAGCAGTACTTC

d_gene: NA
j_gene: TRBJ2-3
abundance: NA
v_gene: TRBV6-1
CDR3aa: CASSVVDTDTQYF
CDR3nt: TGTGCCAGCAGTGTGGTAGACACAGATACGCAGTATTTT

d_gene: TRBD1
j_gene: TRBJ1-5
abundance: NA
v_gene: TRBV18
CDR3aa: CASSRQGADQPQHF
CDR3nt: TGTGCCAGCTCGCGACAGGGGGCGGATCAGCCCCAGCATTTT

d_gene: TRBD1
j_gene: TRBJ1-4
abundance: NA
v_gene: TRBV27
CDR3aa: CASSLRTGGFSNEKLFF
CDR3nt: TGTGCCAGCAGTTTACGGACAGGGGGCTTTTCTAATGAAAAACTGTTTTTT

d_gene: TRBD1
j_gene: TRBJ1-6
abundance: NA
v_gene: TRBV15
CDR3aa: CATSPDGQGGSPLHF
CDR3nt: TGTGCCACCAGCCCCGACGGACAGGGGGGCTCACCCCTCCACTTT

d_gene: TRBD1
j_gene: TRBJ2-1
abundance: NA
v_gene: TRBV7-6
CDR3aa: CASSIGTGLFDEQFF
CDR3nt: TGTGCCAGCAGCATAGGGACAGGGTTGTTCGATGAGCAGTTCTTC

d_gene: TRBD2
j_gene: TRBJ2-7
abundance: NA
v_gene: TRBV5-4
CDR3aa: CASSARTSLNDEQYF
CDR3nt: TGTGCCAGCAGCGCTAGGACTAGTTTAAACGACGAGCAGTACTTC

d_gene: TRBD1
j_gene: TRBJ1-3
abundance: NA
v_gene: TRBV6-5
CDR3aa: CASTDGQGAFHTIYF
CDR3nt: TGTGCCAGCACCGACGGACAGGGGGCGTTTCACACCATATATTTT

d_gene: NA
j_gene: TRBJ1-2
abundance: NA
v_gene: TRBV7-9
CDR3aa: CASSLAAYGYTF
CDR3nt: TGTGCCAGCAGCTTGGCGGCCTATGGCTACACCTTC

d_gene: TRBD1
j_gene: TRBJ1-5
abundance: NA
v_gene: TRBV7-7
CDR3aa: CASSPPRGQGDYQPQHF
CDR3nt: TGTGCTAGCAGCCCCCCCCGGGGACAGGGGGACTACCAGCCCCAGCATTTT

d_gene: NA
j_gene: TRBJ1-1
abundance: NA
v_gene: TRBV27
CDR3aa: CASSLSISRNTEAFF
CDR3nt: TGTGCCAGCAGTTTATCGATATCGCGGAACACTGAAGCTTTCTTT

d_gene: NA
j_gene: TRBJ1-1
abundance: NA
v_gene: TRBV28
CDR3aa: CASSYVGGSTEAFF
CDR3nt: TGTGCCAGCAGTTACGTAGGGGGTTCGACTGAAGCTTTCTTT

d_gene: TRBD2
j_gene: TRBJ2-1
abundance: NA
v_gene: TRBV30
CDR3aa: CAWSVSGGAYNEQFF
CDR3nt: TGTGCCTGGAGTGTATCGGGGGGAGCCTACAATGAGCAGTTCTTC

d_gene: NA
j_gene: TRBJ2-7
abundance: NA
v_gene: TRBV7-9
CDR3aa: CASSASYEQYF
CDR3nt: TGTGCCAGCAGTGCGTCCTACGAGCAGTACTTC

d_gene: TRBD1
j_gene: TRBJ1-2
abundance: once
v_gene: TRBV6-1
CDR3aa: CASSASRDRAEGLYGYTF
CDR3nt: TGTGCCAGCAGTGCCAGCCGGGACAGGGCAGAAGGGCTCTATGGCTACACCTTC

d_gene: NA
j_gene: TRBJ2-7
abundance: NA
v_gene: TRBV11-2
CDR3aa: CASTLEPTLSYEQYF
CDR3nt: TGTGCCAGCACCTTAGAACCGACACTTTCCTACGAGCAGTACTTC

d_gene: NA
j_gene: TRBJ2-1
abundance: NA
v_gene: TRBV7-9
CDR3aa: CASSVAGHNEQFF
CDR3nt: TGTGCCAGCAGCGTCGCCGGTCACAATGAGCAGTTCTTC

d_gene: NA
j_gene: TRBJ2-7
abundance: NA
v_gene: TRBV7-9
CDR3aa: CASSFEGVAYEQYF
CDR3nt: TGTGCCAGCAGCTTTGAAGGGGTGGCCTACGAGCAGTACTTC

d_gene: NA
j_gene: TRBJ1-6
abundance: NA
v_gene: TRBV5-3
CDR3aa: CARSLGGTLGSPLHF
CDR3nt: TGTGCCAGAAGCTTGGGTGGGACTTTGGGATCACCCCTCCACTTT

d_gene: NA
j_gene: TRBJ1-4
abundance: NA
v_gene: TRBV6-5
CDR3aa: CASSALGGASEKLFF
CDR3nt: TGTGCCAGCAGTGCCCTGGGGGGTGCAAGTGAAAAACTGTTTTTT

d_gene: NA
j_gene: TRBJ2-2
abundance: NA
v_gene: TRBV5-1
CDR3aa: CASSWRTTNTGELFF
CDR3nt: TGCGCCAGCAGCTGGAGGACTACGAACACCGGGGAGCTGTTTTTT

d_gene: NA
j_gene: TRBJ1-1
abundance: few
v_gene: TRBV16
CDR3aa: CASSQQQGLGNTEAFF
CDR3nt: TGTGCCAGCAGCCAGCAACAGGGATTAGGGAACACTGAAGCTTTCTTT

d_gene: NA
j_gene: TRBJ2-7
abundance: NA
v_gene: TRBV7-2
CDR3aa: CASSLDGTSYEQYF
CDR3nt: TGTGCCAGCAGCTTAGATGGCACCTCCTACGAGCAGTACTTC

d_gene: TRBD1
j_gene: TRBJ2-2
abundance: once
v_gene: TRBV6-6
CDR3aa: CASGGTGGSGELFF
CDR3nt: TGTGCCAGCGGGGGGACAGGGGGGTCCGGGGAGCTGTTTTTT

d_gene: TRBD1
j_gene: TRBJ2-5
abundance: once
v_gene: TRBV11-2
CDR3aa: CASSLGQGGETQYF
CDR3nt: TGTGCCAGCAGCTTGGGACAGGGCGGTGAGACCCAGTACTTC

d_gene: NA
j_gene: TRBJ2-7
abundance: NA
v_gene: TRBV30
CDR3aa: CAWRWDTSYEQYF
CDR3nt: TGTGCCTGGAGGTGGGACACCTCCTACGAGCAGTACTTC

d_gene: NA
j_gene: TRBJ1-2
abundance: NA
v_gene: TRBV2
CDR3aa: CASRGRAGRYGYTF
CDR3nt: TGTGCCAGCAGGGGTCGGGCAGGGAGGTACGGCTACACCTTC

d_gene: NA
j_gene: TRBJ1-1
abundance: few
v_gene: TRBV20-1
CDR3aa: CSAREYTEAFF
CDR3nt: TGCAGTGCTAGGGAGTACACTGAAGCTTTCTTT